The 17 T cell receptor beta chains below all came from one sample that was sequenced in a study of T cell repertoires in cytomegalovirus infection. A single record per CDR3 protein comes from TCRdb applying MiXCR to the reads. The table records some 600,000 distinct CDR3 sequences, 20% to 30% of them present only once. Sequencing was carried out using CD8+ T cells from PBMCs. The origin of the receptors is a human donor in good health (CMV status not recorded). Some clones in this sample may be carry-over from other donors' samples.

The rearrangement links TRBV7-9 to TRBJ2-5; D might be TRBD1 (5 bases). Between the trimmed V and J ends, which lost 6 bases and 2 bases, there was a span of 16 bases. This CDR3 has 15 amino acids. CDR1 is SEHNR, CDR2 FQNEAQ, per germline (reference sequence). The CDR3 loop reads CASRMGPPPQETQYF. As DNA, the CDR3 is TGTGCCAGCAGAATGGGGCCCCCCCCTCAAGAGACCCAGTACTTC.

This clonotype was seen more than once but under ten times. In DNA, the CDR3 is TGCGCCAGCAGCCAAGCACCCGGGACAGGGTCTGCGGATGAGCAGTTCTTC. Translating it yields CASSQAPGTGSADEQFF. The rearrangement joins TRBV4-1 to TRBJ2-1, with 9 bases identical to TRBD1. Per germline, CDR1 MGHRA and CDR2 YSYEKL. V trimming: 1 base; J trimming: 8 bases; junction bases outside the gene matches: 12. CDR3 length equals 17 residues.

V gene TRBV6-2 or TRBV6-3 combines with J gene TRBJ1-5; D possibly corresponds to TRBD1 (5 bases). Germline loops: CDR1 MNHEY, CDR2 SVGEGT. V was cut by 2 bases and J by 8 bases, with 10 bases left in between. The CDR3 length is 13 residues. The CDR3 region has the DNA TGTGCCAGCAGTTACGCAGGGCGTGAGCCCCAGCATTTT. Translating gives CASSYAGREPQHF.

This clonotype was detected only a few times. V is TRBV6-5 and J is TRBJ1-5; D unclear. The CDR3 sequence is 17 residues long. The ends were cut back, 3 bases at V and 2 bases at J, with 17 bases in the middle. CDR1 is MNHEY and CDR2 is SVGAGI in the germline V gene. The CDR3 protein is CASSYLKDRLRNQPQHF. In nucleotides, the CDR3 is TGTGCCAGCAGTTATTTGAAGGATCGGCTCCGCAATCAGCCCCAGCATTTT.

This clonotype was counted ten times or more. This chain joins TRBV7-6 and TRBJ2-3; the match to TRBD1 covers 7 bases. Germline V gene data show CDR1 as SGHVS and CDR2 as FNYEAQ. The CDR3 runs to 17 residues. Trimming at V came to 4 bases and at J to 4 bases, leaving 14 bases not matched to a gene. In DNA, the CDR3 is TGTGCCAGCAGCTCAGAGGCCTCGGGACAGCGGTCAGATACGCAGTATTTT. The encoded protein is CASSSEASGQRSDTQYF.

CDR3 in DNA: TGCAGCGCGGGACAGTTACGAGAAAAACTGTTTTTT. As protein: CSAGQLREKLFF. The genes are TRBV29-1 and TRBJ1-4, with 7 bases aligning to TRBD1. J lost 8 bases, V lost 7 bases, and 7 bases had no gene match. Per the germline V gene, CDR1 is SQVTM and CDR2 is ANQGSEA. This CDR3 contains 12 residues. Based on the CDR3 plus reference TRBV29-1 and TRBJ1-4, the full variable domain is SAVISQKPSRDICQRGTSLTIQCQVDSQVTMMFWYRQQPGQSLTLIATANQGSEATYESGFVIDKFPISRPNLTFSTLTVSNMSPEDSSIYLCSAGQLREKLFFGSGTQLSVL.

This chain joins TRBV12-3 or TRBV12-4 and TRBJ2-5, with 9 bases fitting TRBD1. The CDR3 loop spans 19 amino acids. J was trimmed by 0 bases and V by 3 bases; bases with no gene match: 14. The CDR3 DNA sequence: TGTGCCAGCAGTTTTTGGATTGGGGACAGGGAAAATAACCAAGAGACCCAGTACTTC. Its translation is CASSFWIGDRENNQETQYF.

On this clonotype itself: A much larger clone is a single base away; this may be a read error. The rearrangement uses TRBV20-1 and TRBJ1-2; possible D gene TRBD1, 6 bases. V was pared by 6 bases and J by 0 bases, with 14 bases between. The CDR3 consists of 14 residues. Per the germline V gene, CDR1 is DFQATT and CDR2 is SNEGSKA (reference sequence). The CDR3 protein is CSAPRTETNYGYTF. The CDR3 DNA reads as TGCAGTGCCCCCCGGACAGAGACTAACTATGGCTACACCTTC.

This clonotype occurred many times. V usage is TRBV7-6 and J usage is TRBJ1-1, with TRBD1 as a possible D gene (5 bases). CDR1 is SGHVS, CDR2 FNYEAQ, per germline. With 5 bases removed from V and 9 bases from J, the gap between germline ends came to 13 bases. The CDR3 loop spans 12 amino acids. The CDR3 nucleotides are TGTGCCAGCAGCCCCGACAGTGCTCAAGCTTTCTTT. Translating it yields CASSPDSAQAFF.

V and J are TRBV6-2 or TRBV6-3 and TRBJ2-3, with unresolved D. V was clipped by 5 bases and J by 11 bases, with 20 bases between them. The CDR3 is 14 residues long. Germline values: CDR1 MNHEY, CDR2 SVGEGT. The chain's CDR3 is CASSRPSTPPEQYF. The CDR3 nucleotides are TGTGCCAGCAGTAGGCCCTCGACACCGCCGGAGCAGTATTTT.

The gene calls are TRBV5-1 and TRBJ1-1; TRBD1 agrees at 8 bases. V shed 5 bases, J shed 1 base, and the junction held 7 bases outside the gene matches. Germline values: CDR1 SGHRS, CDR2 YFSETQ. The CDR3 spans 15 residues. The CDR3 protein is CASRIYRGENTEAFF. The DNA for the CDR3 is TGCGCCAGCAGGATCTACAGGGGGGAGAACACTGAAGCTTTCTTT.

V gene TRBV6-6 combines with J gene TRBJ2-3, with 12 bases fitting TRBD2. The CDR3 has 16 amino acids. Germline V gene sequence: CDR1 MNHNY, CDR2 SVGAGI (reference sequence). After removal of 8 bases from V and 4 bases from J, the junction contained 10 bases not matched to a gene. The CDR3 DNA reads as TGTGCCAGCGCCTCTAGCGGGGGGGCCCTGTCAGATACGCAGTATTTT. It is translated as CASASSGGALSDTQYF.

This clonotype has only a few counts. CDR3 sequence: CASSSSGQGGRYNEQFF. DNA of the CDR3: TGTGCCAGCAGCTCCTCGGGACAGGGGGGGAGGTACAATGAGCAGTTCTTC. The rearrangement joins TRBV5-8 to TRBJ2-1; 11 bases fit TRBD1. This CDR3 comprises 17 residues. Germline lookup yields CDR1 SGHTS and CDR2 YDEGEE. Trimming at V came to 3 bases and at J to 4 bases, leaving 9 bases not matched to a gene.

This clonotype occurred a few times. V usage is TRBV20-1 and J usage is TRBJ1-1, with D possibly being TRBD1 (5 bases). Germline CDR1 reads DFQATT; CDR2 reads SNEGSKA (reference sequence). V was shortened by 6 bases and J by 5 bases, with 13 bases between the two germline ends. The CDR3 totals 12 residues. The CDR3 bases are TGCAGTGCCCCCCTGGGGGTTACTGAAGCTTTCTTT. This gives the protein CSAPLGVTEAFF.

This clonotype was seen more than once but under ten times. The chain couples TRBV20-1 to TRBJ1-6; 10 bases align to TRBD1. Trimming cost V 5 bases and J 8 bases; bases outside gene matches: 21. This CDR3 region has 19 residues. Germline-derived CDR1 and CDR2 are DFQATT and SNEGSKA (reference sequence). As DNA, the CDR3 is TGCAGTGCTGCTACAGGATTGGGACAGGGGAGTTCCTGGGATTCACCCCTCCACTTT. Its translation is CSAATGLGQGSSWDSPLHF.

This clonotype was recorded at least ten times. J is TRBJ1-1 and V is TRBV6-2 or TRBV6-3, with D perhaps TRBD1 (5 bases). Germline CDR1 is MNHEY and CDR2 is SVGEGT. V was pared by 3 bases and J by 2 bases, with 13 bases between. The CDR3 loop spans 15 amino acids. The CDR3 nucleotides read TGTGCCAGCAGTTATGACGGGGCCAGAAACACTGAAGCTTTCTTT. As protein: CASSYDGARNTEAFF.

There are a few counts of this clonotype. The chain joins TRBV6-2 or TRBV6-3 to TRBJ2-7; no firm D call. The V gene lost 6 bases and the J gene lost 1 base, with 7 bases spanning the gap. Germline V gene lookup returns CDR1 MNHEY and CDR2 SVGEGT. The CDR3 has 12 residues. CDR3 coding DNA: TGTGCCAGCAGAGACACGTCCTACGAGCAGTACGTC. Translation gives CASRDTSYEQYV.